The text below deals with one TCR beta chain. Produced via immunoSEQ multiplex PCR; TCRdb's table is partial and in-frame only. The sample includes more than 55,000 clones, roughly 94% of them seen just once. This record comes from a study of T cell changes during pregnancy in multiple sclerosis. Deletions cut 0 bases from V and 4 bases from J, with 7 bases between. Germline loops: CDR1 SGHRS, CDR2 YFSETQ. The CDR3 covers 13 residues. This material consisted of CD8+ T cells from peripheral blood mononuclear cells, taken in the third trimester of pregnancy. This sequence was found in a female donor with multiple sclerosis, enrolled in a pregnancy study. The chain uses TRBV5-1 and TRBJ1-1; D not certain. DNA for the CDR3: TGCGCCAGCAGCTTGGAGCTTACCACTGAAGCTTTCTTT. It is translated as CASSLELTTEAFF.